These 21 T cell receptor beta chains were all obtained from the same sample, sequenced in a study of shared clonotypes between healthy human individuals. The protocol was immunoSEQ multiplex PCR, while the TCRdb copy is restricted to in-frame clones and leaves out a portion. Of hundreds of thousands of clones in the sample, around 80% were seen once. Sequenced input: PBMCs. These TCRs come from a woman in her thirties or forties in good health. Some clones in this sample may be carry-over from other donors' samples.

The sample holds one count of this clone. The chain employs TRBV5-1 and TRBJ2-1; 8 bases align to TRBD1. V lost 3 bases, J lost 6 bases, and 11 bases stayed unmatched. Germline CDR1 is SGHRS and CDR2 is YFSETQ. The CDR3 consists of 16 residues. CDR3 sequence (DNA): TGCGCCAGCAGCTGGGATAGGGCAGGGGGCCGCAATGAGCAGTTCTTC. Its protein product is CASSWDRAGGRNEQFF.

V gene TRBV21-1 combines with J gene TRBJ1-5. TRBV21-1 is annotated as a pseudogene. The CDR3 is 14 amino acids. CDR3 sequence (DNA): TGTGCCAGCAGCAAAGTAGTTCAGTATCAGCCCCAGCATTTT. It yields the protein CASSKVVQYQPQHF.

A single count supports this clone. DNA for the CDR3: TGCAGCGCCCGGGACAGGGGCGACTGGAACACTGAAGCTTTCTTT. It encodes CSARDRGDWNTEAFF. The chain couples TRBV29-1 to TRBJ1-1; the match to TRBD1 covers 10 bases. Germline values: CDR1 SQVTM, CDR2 ANQGSEA. The CDR3 is 15 amino acids. The V gene end was trimmed by 7 bases and the J gene end by 1 base; junction bases not matched to a gene: 9.

The genes are TRBV7-3 and TRBJ2-3; TRBD2 aligns across 12 bases. The CDR3 length is 15 residues. V was clipped by 2 bases and J by 7 bases; unmatched bases: 4. CDR1 SGHTA and CDR2 FQGTGA come from the germline V gene. The CDR3: CASSLGLAGGHTQYF. For the CDR3, the DNA is TGTGCCAGCAGCTTAGGTCTAGCGGGAGGGCATACGCAGTATTTT.

In its sample, this clone was seen a few times. This sequence joins TRBV5-4 and TRBJ2-2; 9 bases map to TRBD2. Germline V gives CDR1 SGHNT, CDR2 YYREEE (reference sequence). J was trimmed by 1 base and V by 4 bases; bases with no gene match: 5. The CDR3 consists of 16 residues. This CDR3 reads CASSEGLAVNTGELFF. For the CDR3, the DNA is TGTGCCAGCAGCGAGGGACTAGCCGTGAACACCGGGGAGCTGTTTTTT.

The chain's CDR3 is CASSPTGTRRTEAFF. The CDR3 coding sequence is TGTGCCAGTAGTCCCACGGGCACCCGGAGGACTGAAGCTTTCTTT. The rearrangement joins TRBV19 to TRBJ1-1; the D is unclear. Trimming removed 5 bases at V and 5 bases at J, with 18 bases between. Germline CDR1 and CDR2: LNHDA and SQIVND (reference sequence). The CDR3 extends over 15 amino acids.

The chain recombines TRBV28 with TRBJ1-5; TRBD1 agrees at 8 bases. The ends lost 8 bases at V and 5 bases at J; junction bases unmatched: 5. The CDR3 spans 13 residues. CDR1 is MDHEN, CDR2 SYDVKM, per germline. The CDR3 coding sequence is TGTGCCAGCCGGCAGGGGGCAGATCAGCCCCAGCATTTT. It is translated as CASRQGADQPQHF.

This chain links TRBV6-1 with TRBJ2-7, with D unresolved. The CDR3 has 12 amino acids. V lost 3 bases to trimming and J lost 4 bases, with 7 bases between them. Germline V gene data show CDR1 as MNHNS and CDR2 as SASEGT. Written as DNA, the CDR3 is TGTGCCAGCAGTGAGCAGGCTTACGAGCAGTACTTC. Translating gives CASSEQAYEQYF.

This clone came up many times. This chain connects TRBV2 to TRBJ2-5; 10 nucleotides agree with TRBD2. The CDR3 is 15 residues long. CDR1 and CDR2 (germline): SNHLY, FYNNEI. Trimming at V came to 7 bases and at J to 5 bases, leaving 10 bases not matched to a gene. The CDR3 region is CASKSTSGSGETQYF. Here the CDR3 DNA reads TGTGCCAGCAAGTCGACTAGCGGGTCCGGGGAGACCCAGTACTTC.

Points on this clone: A much larger clonotype is one base distant, so this may be a read error. V is TRBV6-1 and J is TRBJ2-7; D gene ambiguous. Germline values: CDR1 MNHNS, CDR2 SASEGT. This CDR3 is built from 13 residues. DNA of the CDR3: TGTGCCAGCAGTGATCGCACAGTCGGCGAGCGGTACTTC. This codes for CASSDRTVGERYF.

The chain links TRBV19 to TRBJ1-5; a weak D match, TRBD1 (5 bases). This CDR3 spans 14 amino acids. Germline V CDR1 and CDR2: LNHDA, SQIVND (reference sequence). V lost 4 bases to trimming and J lost 0 bases, with 7 bases between them. The CDR3 here is CASSTTDSNQPQHF. CDR3 DNA sequence: TGTGCCAGTAGTACGACAGATAGCAATCAGCCCCAGCATTTT.

As for this clone: The identical CDR3 is also encoded by other nucleotide sequences in the sample. The chain has TRBV5-1 and TRBJ1-5; D is uncertain. Germline lookup yields CDR1 SGHRS and CDR2 YFSETQ. Trimming took off 2 bases at V and 1 base at J, with 4 bases between the two ends. The CDR3 totals 13 residues. As DNA, the CDR3 is TGCGCCAGCAGCTTAGACAGCAATCAGCCCCAGCATTTT. Amino acids: CASSLDSNQPQHF.

This clone is a singleton in its sample. This may come from a read error, since a much larger clone is one base off. The rearrangement links TRBV7-2 to TRBJ2-7; D might be TRBD1 (7 bases). CDR1 is SGHTA, CDR2 FQGNSA, per germline. V was clipped by 4 bases and J by 3 bases, with 22 bases between them. The CDR3 is 17 amino acids. CDR3 DNA: TGTGCCAGCAGCTCCTCCGGCCGCGGGGCAGGGGGCTACGAGCAGTACTTC. Residues: CASSSSGRGAGGYEQYF.

CDR3 nucleotides: TGCGCCAGCAGCCAAGATAGGGGGGACCATGAGCAGTTCTTC. This codes for CASSQDRGDHEQFF. The chain couples TRBV4-3 to TRBJ2-1, with D perhaps assigned TRBD1 or TRBD2 (6 bases each). This CDR3 contains 14 residues. CDR1 LGHNA and CDR2 YSLEER come from the germline V gene. The ends were cut back, 0 bases at V and 8 bases at J, with 11 bases in the middle.

The J gene is TRBJ1-3, the V gene TRBV29-1; D unresolved. Per germline, CDR1 SQVTM and CDR2 ANQGSEA. The V and J ends lost 4 bases and 0 bases respectively, with 4 bases between them. The CDR3 sequence is 12 residues long. In nucleotides, the CDR3 is TGCAGCGTTGGCCTCTCTGGAAACACCATATATTTT. This gives the protein CSVGLSGNTIYF.

The chain links TRBV5-1 to TRBJ1-1, with TRBD1 matching 8 bases. Germline V lookup: CDR1 SGHRS, CDR2 YFSETQ. CDR3 length: 14 amino acids. V trimming: 4 bases; J trimming: 4 bases; junction bases outside the gene matches: 6. Here the CDR3 DNA reads TGCGCCAGCAGCGCGGACAGGGTGAGCACTGAAGCTTTCTTT. Amino acids: CASSADRVSTEAFF.

This clone was recorded once. The CDR3 region has the DNA TGTGCCAGCAGTGATTGGCGGGGTTGGTCCTACGAGCAGTACTTC. Amino acid sequence: CASSDWRGWSYEQYF. J is TRBJ2-5 and V is TRBV2; D may be TRBD2 (6 bases). Gene TRBJ2-7 matches the end of the DNA better, so the J call may be wrong. Germline CDR1 reads SNHLY; CDR2 reads FYNNEI. The CDR3 consists of 15 residues.

The gene calls are TRBV30 and TRBJ2-3, with D perhaps TRBD2 (5 bases). V was cut by 4 bases and J by 0 bases, with 11 bases left in between. The germline CDR1 and CDR2 sequences are GTSNPN and SVGIG (reference sequence). The CDR3 consists of 14 residues. The CDR3 DNA reads TGTGCCTGGACCCCCCGCGGGAGCACAGATACGCAGTATTTT. Protein: CAWTPRGSTDTQYF.

This clone was counted only a few times. Other DNA sequences in the sample encode the same CDR3. The V call is TRBV2, the J call TRBJ1-5, with no clear D. The CDR3 is made up of 13 amino acids. V was pared by 8 bases and J by 0 bases, with 8 bases between. The germline CDR1 and CDR2 sequences are SNHLY and FYNNEI. This chain's CDR3 is CASRADSNQPQHF. The CDR3 DNA follows: TGTGCCAGCCGGGCCGATAGCAATCAGCCCCAGCATTTT.

Only a few counts were recorded for this clone. This chain uses TRBV29-1 with TRBJ2-1; 11 bases line up with TRBD2. Germline CDR1 and CDR2: SQVTM and ANQGSEA. CDR3 size: 16 residues. The ends lost 7 bases at V and 6 bases at J; junction bases unmatched: 14. CDR3 region: CSAPIGGLAAGNEQFF. CDR3 in DNA: TGCAGCGCCCCCATAGGGGGACTAGCGGCCGGCAATGAGCAGTTCTTC.

This clone was counted only a few times. J is TRBJ1-1 and V is TRBV7-2; no clear D gene. Germline lookup yields CDR1 SGHTA and CDR2 FQGNSA. The CDR3 extends over 14 amino acids. The germline V and J ends were trimmed by 0 bases and 1 base, with 6 bases remaining between them. CDR3 residues: CASSLAWRNTEAFF. CDR3 nucleotide sequence: TGTGCCAGCAGCTTAGCTTGGAGGAACACTGAAGCTTTCTTT.